This TCR beta chain is from a study of identifying expanded T cells in peripheral blood. Libraries were prepared by immunoSEQ multiplex PCR; TCRdb keeps only in-frame clonotypes and omits some of them. The table lists around 100,000 clones, about 87% of them singletons, with roughly 15% in the top ten. In the case of this clone: Its antigen remains unidentified.

The study's findings and limits: About 1.2 clones differed between technical replicates, versus approximately 16 and 20 over time.

The sequencing sample was made of blood. The sequence derives from a person aged 18 to 75 in good health.

This chain's CDR3 is CSVAENDNYGYTF. For the CDR3, the DNA is TGCAGCGTTGCCGAGAACGATAACTATGGCTACACCTTC. The J gene is TRBJ1-2, the V gene TRBV29-1, with D unclear. Germline V gene data show CDR1 as SQVTM and CDR2 as ANQGSEA. The length of the CDR3 is 13 residues. Deletions cut 4 bases from V and 1 base from J, with 10 bases between.